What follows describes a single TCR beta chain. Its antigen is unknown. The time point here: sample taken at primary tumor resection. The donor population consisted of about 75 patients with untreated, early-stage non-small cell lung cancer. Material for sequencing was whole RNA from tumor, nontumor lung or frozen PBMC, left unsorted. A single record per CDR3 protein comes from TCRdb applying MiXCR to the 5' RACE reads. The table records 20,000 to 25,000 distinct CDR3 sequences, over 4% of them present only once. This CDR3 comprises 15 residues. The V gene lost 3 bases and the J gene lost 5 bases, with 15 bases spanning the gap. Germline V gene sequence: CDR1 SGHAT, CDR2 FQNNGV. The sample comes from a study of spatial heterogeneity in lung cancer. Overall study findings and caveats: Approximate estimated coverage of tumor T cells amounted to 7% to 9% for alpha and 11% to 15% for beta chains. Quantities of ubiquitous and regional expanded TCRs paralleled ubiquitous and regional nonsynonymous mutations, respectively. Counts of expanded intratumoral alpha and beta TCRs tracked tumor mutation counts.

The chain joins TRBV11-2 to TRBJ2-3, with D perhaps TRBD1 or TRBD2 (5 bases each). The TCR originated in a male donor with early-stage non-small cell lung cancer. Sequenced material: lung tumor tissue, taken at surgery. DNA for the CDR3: TGTGCCAGCAGCTTTTCGGGGACCCTTAGAGATACGCAGTATTTT. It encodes CASSFSGTLRDTQYF.